This TCR beta chain was sequenced during a study of beta chain features in type 1 diabetes. Study-wide findings and caveats: In every one of the four CD4+ subsets, TCRB CDR3s were moderately but significantly shorter in Type 1 diabetes patients.

The sequenced template was cDNA made from the entire isolated RNA. Naive, central memory and regulatory T cell samples yielded around 3.9 million reads on average. Data came from immunoSEQ multiplex PCR; TCRdb stores just in-frame clones and leaves some out. This table holds approximately 150,000 clones, around 9% found once. Of note for this clone: Its antigen is unidentified.

After removal of 5 bases from V and 8 bases from J, the junction contained 8 bases not matched to a gene. Germline V lookup: CDR1 KGHSH, CDR2 LQKENI. The CDR3 is 15 amino acids. The chain is built from TRBV18 and TRBJ2-1, with 11 bases that match TRBD2. This sequence was found in a man aged 25-45 years with type 1 diabetes. Sequenced: central memory CD4+ T cells from blood. For the CDR3, the DNA is TGTGCCAGCTCAGAAACTAGCGGGGGTACCGATGAGCAGTTCTTC. Translation: CASSETSGGTDEQFF.